This T cell receptor (beta chain) was retrieved from a study of neurological immune-mediated disorders. Germline CDR1 is SGHRS and CDR2 is YFSETQ. This CDR3 is built from 13 residues. Study-wide results and limits: Subjects shared no identical expanded-clone CDR3 amino acid sequences, suggesting private TCR-beta repertoires in all groups.

Time point defined: longitudinal time-point 1 (baseline). 2 million PBMCs stored at -80 C were the source of the unsorted libraries. The authors produced cDNA by 5'RACE using 10-nucleotide random UMIs. TCRdb reprocessed the 5' RACE reads via MiXCR and lists one record per CDR3 protein. The sample consists of some 49,000 distinct CDR3 sequences, 10% of them appearing once. This clonotype was detected only once. What it binds is unknown. A much larger clone is a single base away; this may be a read error. What was sequenced was PBMCs. The clonotype comes from a woman aged 40 to 50 in good health. The rearrangement uses TRBV5-1 and TRBJ1-1; D unclear. The DNA for the CDR3 is TGCGCCAGCAGCCTGGATCTGAACACTGACGCTTTCTTT. Translation: CASSLDLNTDAFF.